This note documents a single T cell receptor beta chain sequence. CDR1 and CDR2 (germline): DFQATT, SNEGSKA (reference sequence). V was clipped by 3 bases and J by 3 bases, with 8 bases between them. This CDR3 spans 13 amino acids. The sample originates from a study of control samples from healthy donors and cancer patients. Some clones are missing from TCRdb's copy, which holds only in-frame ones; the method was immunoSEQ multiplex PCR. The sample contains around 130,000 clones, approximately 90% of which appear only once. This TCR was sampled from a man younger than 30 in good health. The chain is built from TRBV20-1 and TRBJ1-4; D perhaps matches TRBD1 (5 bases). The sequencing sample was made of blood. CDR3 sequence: CSASGGANEKLFF. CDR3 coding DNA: TGCAGTGCTAGTGGGGGGGCTAATGAAAAACTGTTTTTT.